This entry lists 29 T cell receptor beta chains sequenced from one sample in a study of blood T cell repertoires in COVID-19. Clones were read by immunoSEQ multiplex PCR, and TCRdb kept only the in-frame ones, dropping some. The table records roughly 120,000 clones, about 88% of them present only once. Sequenced: peripheral blood. The receptors come from a man aged 50 or older with active COVID-19.

This clone came up once. This chain's CDR3 is CASSTGEWREAFF. The CDR3, as DNA: TGTGCCAGTAGTACCGGGGAGTGGAGGGAAGCTTTCTTT. This sequence joins TRBV19 and TRBJ1-1; unclear D gene. Germline loops: CDR1 LNHDA, CDR2 SQIVND (reference sequence). The V end was cut by 4 bases, the J end by 8 bases, with 14 bases between. This CDR3 has 13 amino acids.

Only one count was recorded for this clone. The chain joins TRBV5-1 to TRBJ2-2, with D maybe TRBD2 (5 bases). This CDR3 contains 13 residues. The V gene's germline CDR1 is SGHRS and CDR2 YFSETQ. Trimming removed 3 bases at V and 7 bases at J, with 10 bases between. For the CDR3, the DNA is TGCGCCAGCAGCTACGGAGAGGGCGGGGAGCTGTTTTTT. Translated: CASSYGEGGELFF.

This chain links TRBV11-2 with TRBJ2-5; possible D gene TRBD2, 5 bases. The CDR3 length is 15 residues. Trimming removed 4 bases at V and 4 bases at J, with 16 bases between. Germline CDR1 SGHAT, CDR2 FQNNGV. The chain's CDR3 is CASSSLAYRGETQYF. CDR3 coding DNA: TGTGCCAGCAGCTCATTAGCGTACCGTGGAGAGACCCAGTACTTC.

The genes are TRBV7-9 and TRBJ2-7, with TRBD2 matching over 10 bases. The germline CDR1 and CDR2 sequences are SEHNR and FQNEAQ (reference sequence). V was pared by 4 bases and J by 5 bases, with 11 bases of the junction left unmatched. This CDR3 is built from 16 residues. CDR3: CASSSGVAGGPDEQYV. CDR3 sequence (DNA): TGTGCCAGCAGCTCGGGGGTAGCGGGAGGACCGGACGAGCAGTACGTC.

The CDR3 DNA sequence: TGTGCCAGCAGTGAAATCACAGGGGGCCTGGACACCGGGGAGCTGTTTTTT. Amino acid sequence: CASSEITGGLDTGELFF. V gene TRBV2 combines with J gene TRBJ2-2, with 9 bases aligning to TRBD1. The trim removed 2 bases at V and 3 bases at J, leaving 7 bases unmatched. Germline V lookup: CDR1 SNHLY, CDR2 FYNNEI. CDR3 size: 17 residues.

The chain employs TRBV7-2 and TRBJ2-7; TRBD2 aligns across 10 bases. V shed 6 bases, J shed 6 bases, and the junction held 11 bases outside the gene matches. There are 15 residues in the CDR3. Germline V lookup: CDR1 SGHTA, CDR2 FQGNSA. This CDR3 is CASSHQRGGRGEQYF. The CDR3 nucleotides are TGTGCCAGCAGTCATCAGCGGGGGGGCCGGGGCGAGCAGTACTTC.

V usage is TRBV5-4 and J usage is TRBJ2-3; 7 bases map to TRBD2. The CDR3 sequence is 16 residues long. The germline V gene has CDR1 SGHNT and CDR2 YYREEE (reference sequence). The V gene end was trimmed by 2 bases and the J gene end by 0 bases; junction bases not matched to a gene: 6. CDR3 sequence reads: CASSFVVAGSTDTQYF. The CDR3, as DNA: TGTGCCAGCAGCTTCGTAGTAGCGGGCAGCACAGATACGCAGTATTTT.

There are a few counts of this clone. The chain carries TRBV19 and TRBJ2-1; 7 positions agree with TRBD1. V shed 3 bases and J 12 bases; nucleotides not matched to a gene: 11. In germline, CDR1 is LNHDA, CDR2 SQIVND (reference sequence). The CDR3 consists of 14 residues. The CDR3 protein is CASSISYRGKGQFF. In nucleotides, the CDR3 is TGTGCCAGTAGTATTTCCTACAGGGGAAAAGGGCAGTTCTTC.

This chain joins TRBV5-6 and TRBJ1-2; 7 positions agree with TRBD1. Germline CDR1 and CDR2: SGHDT and YYEEEE. Trimming at V came to 4 bases and at J to 2 bases, leaving 2 bases not matched to a gene. The CDR3 extends over 13 amino acids. The CDR3 loop reads CASSAGQNYGYTF. CDR3 nucleotides: TGTGCCAGCAGCGCGGGACAGAACTATGGCTACACCTTC.

The CDR3 sequence is CASSFTGGMNTEAFF. The CDR3 bases are TGTGCCAGCTCCTTCACAGGGGGCATGAACACTGAAGCTTTCTTT. The chain joins TRBV18 to TRBJ1-1, with 9 bases fitting TRBD1. The CDR3 length is 15 residues. J gave up 0 bases and V 6 bases, and 5 bases lay outside the gene matches. The V gene's germline CDR1 is KGHSH and CDR2 LQKENI.

The chain joins TRBV5-6 to TRBJ1-5; TRBD1 matches 9 bases. This CDR3 has 14 amino acids. CDR1 and CDR2 (germline): SGHDT, YYEEEE. Trimming cost V 4 bases and J 8 bases; bases outside gene matches: 7. The CDR3 sequence is CASSAGQGLEPQHF. The DNA for the CDR3 is TGTGCCAGCAGCGCTGGACAGGGGTTGGAGCCCCAGCATTTT.

J is TRBJ1-4 and V is TRBV2; possibly TRBD1 for D (5 bases). Germline V lookup: CDR1 SNHLY, CDR2 FYNNEI. Trimming pared 3 bases from V and 0 bases from J, leaving 8 bases between. This CDR3 has 15 residues. CDR3 sequence (DNA): TGTGCCAGCAGTGATATAGGGGCAACTAATGAAAAACTGTTTTTT. It is translated as CASSDIGATNEKLFF.

This chain connects TRBV6-5 to TRBJ1-1; tentative D call: TRBD1 (5 bases). The CDR3 has 13 residues. Trimming cost V 2 bases and J 4 bases, with 8 bases left between them. Germline loops: CDR1 MNHEY, CDR2 SVGAGI. As DNA, the CDR3 is TGTGCCAGCAGTTACCGGCAGGGCACTGAAGCTTTCTTT. Its protein is CASSYRQGTEAFF.

This clone was seen at least ten times. The J gene is TRBJ2-2, the V gene TRBV27; 9 nucleotides agree with TRBD2. There are 14 residues in the CDR3. With 9 bases clipped from V and 8 bases from J, the junction kept 10 bases outside the gene matches. Germline V lookup: CDR1 MNHEY, CDR2 SMNVEV (reference sequence). The CDR3 region has the DNA TGTGCCAGTACGGGACTAGCACCACCAGGGGAGCTGTTTTTT. This gives the protein CASTGLAPPGELFF.

This clone has only one observation. V is TRBV4-2 and J is TRBJ1-2; the match to TRBD1 covers 8 bases. V lost 6 bases, J lost 1 base, and 10 bases stayed unmatched. Germline values: CDR1 LGHNA, CDR2 YNFKEQ. The CDR3 consists of 16 residues. CDR3 sequence reads: CASRGTGGFSNYGYTF. In DNA, the CDR3 is TGTGCCAGCAGGGGGACAGGCGGCTTTAGTAACTATGGCTACACCTTC.

The CDR3, as DNA: TGTGCCAGCAGCCGTATGACAGGGACTGGGGCCAACGTCCTGACTTTC. It encodes CASSRMTGTGANVLTF. This rearrangement joins TRBV9 to TRBJ2-6, with TRBD1 matching 7 bases. Per the germline V gene, CDR1 is SGDLS and CDR2 is YYNGEE. This CDR3 spans 16 amino acids. Trimming took 4 bases from V and 2 from J; bases not matched to a gene: 6.

The count of this clone is one. This chain links TRBV5-4 with TRBJ1-1; D call uncertain. Germline CDR1 reads SGHNT; CDR2 reads YYREEE (reference sequence). With 0 bases removed from V and 0 bases from J, the gap between germline ends came to 21 bases. The CDR3 has 19 residues. CDR3 protein: CASSLAKSGRATVNTEAFF. In DNA form, the CDR3 reads TGTGCCAGCAGCTTGGCCAAAAGTGGGAGGGCCACCGTGAACACTGAAGCTTTCTTT. The full variable domain, in which reference TRBV5-4 and TRBJ1-1 provide the parts outside the CDR3, is ETGVTQSPTHLIKTRGQQVTLRCSSQSGHNTVSWYQQALGQGPQFIFQYYREEENGRGNFPPRFSGLQFPNYSSELNVNALELDDSALYLCASSLAKSGRATVNTEAFFGQGTRLTVV.

The gene calls are TRBV4-1 and TRBJ1-2; D is ambiguous. The CDR3 runs 15 residues. Germline CDR1 and CDR2: MGHRA and YSYEKL. V was pared by 1 base and J by 3 bases, with 12 bases between. CDR3 protein: CASSQGEGRYYGYTF. The CDR3 coding sequence is TGCGCCAGCAGCCAAGGGGAAGGGAGGTACTATGGCTACACCTTC.

This chain links TRBV7-2 with TRBJ1-1; the D is unclear. The germline gives CDR1 SGHTA, CDR2 FQGNSA. The CDR3 has 13 amino acids. Trimming left V 2 bases short and J 1 base short, with 5 bases between. CDR3 loop: CASSLTENTEAFF. CDR3 DNA: TGTGCCAGCAGCTTAACAGAGAACACTGAAGCTTTCTTT. Full variable domain (outside the CDR3, taken from reference TRBV7-2 and TRBJ1-1): GAGVSQSPSNKVTEKGKDVELRCDPISGHTALYWYRQSLGQGLEFLIYFQGNSAPDKSGLPSDRFSAERTGGSVSTLTIQRTQQEDSAVYLCASSLTENTEAFFGQGTRLTVV.

The CDR3: CASSILATYTDTQYF. Here the CDR3 DNA reads TGTGCCAGTAGTATCCTGGCAACGTACACAGATACGCAGTATTTT. The rearrangement joins TRBV19 to TRBJ2-3; D ambiguous. The length of the CDR3 is 15 residues. V lost 3 bases and J 2 bases, leaving 12 bases between the germline ends. Germline V gene data show CDR1 as LNHDA and CDR2 as SQIVND (reference sequence).

This CDR3 reads CASSYRPSADTQYF. CDR3 bases: TGTGCCAGCAGTTACCGCCCTAGCGCAGATACGCAGTATTTT. This chain uses TRBV6-6 with TRBJ2-3; perhaps TRBD2 as D (6 bases). V was pared by 2 bases and J by 4 bases, with 10 bases between. CDR3 length: 14 residues. Germline CDR1 MNHNY, CDR2 SVGAGI (reference sequence).

The V gene is TRBV2, the J gene TRBJ2-5; D is possibly TRBD2 (5 bases). CDR1 and CDR2 from the germline V gene are SNHLY and FYNNEI. The V end was cut by 7 bases, the J end by 4 bases, with 16 bases between. The CDR3 loop spans 14 amino acids. The CDR3 region is CASMAGLARETQYF. The CDR3 region has the DNA TGTGCCAGCATGGCGGGCCTAGCAAGAGAGACCCAGTACTTC.

The J gene is TRBJ2-1, the V gene TRBV9, with 10 positions matching TRBD2. Germline trimming cut 0 bases from V and 0 bases from J; bases unmatched to any gene: 6. Germline-derived CDR1 and CDR2 are SGDLS and YYNGEE. The length of the CDR3 is 18 residues. Here the CDR3 DNA reads TGTGCCAGCAGCGTAGGAGGAGCGGGGGGGTTCTCCTACAATGAGCAGTTCTTC. The encoded protein is CASSVGGAGGFSYNEQFF.

The chain has TRBV7-2 and TRBJ2-7; no clear D. Germline CDR1 reads SGHTA; CDR2 reads FQGNSA. The CDR3 covers 14 residues. Trimming cost V 5 bases and J 0 bases, with 11 bases left between them. CDR3 nucleotide sequence: TGTGCCAGCAGCCTCCTGGCCGCCTCCTACGAGCAGTACTTC. Its protein product is CASSLLAASYEQYF.

The chain uses TRBV7-3 and TRBJ2-1; D gene unclear. Per the germline V gene, CDR1 is SGHTA and CDR2 is FQGTGA. V lost 4 bases, J lost 7 bases, and 11 bases lay in between. The CDR3 consists of 13 residues. The CDR3 is CASSSSPDNEQFF. The CDR3 region has the DNA TGTGCCAGCAGCTCCTCTCCAGATAATGAGCAGTTCTTC.

V gene TRBV4-2 combines with J gene TRBJ2-2; perhaps TRBD2 as D (7 bases). Germline values: CDR1 LGHNA, CDR2 YNFKEQ. The CDR3 has 19 amino acids. V lost 1 base and J 3 bases, leaving 21 bases between the germline ends. The CDR3 protein is CASSQVGGGATDHTGELFF. CDR3 DNA sequence: TGTGCCAGCAGCCAAGTCGGTGGGGGGGCGACAGATCACACCGGGGAGCTGTTTTTT.

The rearrangement uses TRBV4-1 and TRBJ2-6, with D perhaps TRBD2 (5 bases). V was trimmed by 1 base and J by 3 bases, leaving 13 bases between them. Germline assignment: CDR1 MGHRA and CDR2 YSYEKL. CDR3 length: 17 residues. This CDR3 reads CASSQGPRGNGANVLTF. The CDR3 bases are TGCGCCAGCAGCCAAGGGCCGAGAGGGAATGGGGCCAACGTCCTGACTTTC.

This chain connects TRBV4-2 to TRBJ1-5; D unclear. CDR1 and CDR2 from the germline V gene are LGHNA and YNFKEQ. Between the trimmed V and J ends, which lost 0 bases and 7 bases, there was a span of 13 bases. This CDR3 region has 15 residues. The CDR3 nucleotides read TGTGCCAGCAGCCAAGACATCGGCGGGAGGCAGCCCCAGCATTTT. The encoded protein is CASSQDIGGRQPQHF.

V usage is TRBV28 and J usage is TRBJ2-7; 10 bases line up with TRBD2. Per the germline V gene, CDR1 is MDHEN and CDR2 is SYDVKM. The CDR3 has 15 residues. Unmatched junction bases numbered 4, after V lost 5 bases and J lost 0 bases. The CDR3 DNA reads TGTGCCAGCAGTAGGTGGACTAGCGGCTCCTACGAGCAGTACGTC. This sequence encodes CASSRWTSGSYEQYV.